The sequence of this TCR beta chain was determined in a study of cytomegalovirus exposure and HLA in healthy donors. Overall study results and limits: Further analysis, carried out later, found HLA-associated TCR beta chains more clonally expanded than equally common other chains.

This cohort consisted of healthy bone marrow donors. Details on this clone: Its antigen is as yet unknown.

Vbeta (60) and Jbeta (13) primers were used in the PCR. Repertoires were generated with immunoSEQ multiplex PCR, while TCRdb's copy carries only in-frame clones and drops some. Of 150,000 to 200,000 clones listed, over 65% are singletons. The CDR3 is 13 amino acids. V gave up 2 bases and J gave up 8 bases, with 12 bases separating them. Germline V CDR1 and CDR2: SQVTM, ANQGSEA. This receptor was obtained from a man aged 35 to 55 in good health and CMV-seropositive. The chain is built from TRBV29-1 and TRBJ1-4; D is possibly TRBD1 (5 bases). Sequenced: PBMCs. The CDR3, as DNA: TGCAGCGTTGAACAGGGAGGAGGAGAAAAACTGTTTTTT. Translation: CSVEQGGGEKLFF.